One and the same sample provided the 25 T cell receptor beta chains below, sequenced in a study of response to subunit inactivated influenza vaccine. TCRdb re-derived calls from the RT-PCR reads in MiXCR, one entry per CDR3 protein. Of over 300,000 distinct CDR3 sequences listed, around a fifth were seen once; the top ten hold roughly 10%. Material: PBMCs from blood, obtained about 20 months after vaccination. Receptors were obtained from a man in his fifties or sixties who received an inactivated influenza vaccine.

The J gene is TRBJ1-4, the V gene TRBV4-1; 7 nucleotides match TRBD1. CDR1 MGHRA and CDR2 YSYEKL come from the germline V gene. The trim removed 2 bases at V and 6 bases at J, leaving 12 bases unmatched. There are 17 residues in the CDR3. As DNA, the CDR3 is TGCGCCAGCAGCCAACAGACGACAGGGATCCGTCATGAAAAACTGTTTTTT. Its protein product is CASSQQTTGIRHEKLFF.

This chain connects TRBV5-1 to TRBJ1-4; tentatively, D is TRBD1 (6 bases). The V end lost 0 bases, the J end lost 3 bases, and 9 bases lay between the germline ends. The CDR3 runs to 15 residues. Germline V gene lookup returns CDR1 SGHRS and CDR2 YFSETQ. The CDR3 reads CASSLDRTANEKLFF. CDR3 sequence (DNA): TGCGCCAGCAGCTTGGATCGGACAGCTAATGAAAAACTGTTTTTT.

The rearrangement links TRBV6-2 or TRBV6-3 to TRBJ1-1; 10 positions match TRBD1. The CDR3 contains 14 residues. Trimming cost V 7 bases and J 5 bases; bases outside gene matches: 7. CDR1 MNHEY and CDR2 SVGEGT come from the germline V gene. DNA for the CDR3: TGTGCCAGCAATAGACAGGGGGCGCAAACTGAAGCTTTCTTT. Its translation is CASNRQGAQTEAFF.

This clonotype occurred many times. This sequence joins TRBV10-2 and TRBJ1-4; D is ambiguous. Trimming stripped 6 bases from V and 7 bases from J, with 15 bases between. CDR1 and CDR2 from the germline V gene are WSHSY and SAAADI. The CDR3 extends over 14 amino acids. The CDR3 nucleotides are TGCGCCAGCAGGGACTGGGCCGAGGGTGAAAAACTGTTTTTT. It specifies CASRDWAEGEKLFF.

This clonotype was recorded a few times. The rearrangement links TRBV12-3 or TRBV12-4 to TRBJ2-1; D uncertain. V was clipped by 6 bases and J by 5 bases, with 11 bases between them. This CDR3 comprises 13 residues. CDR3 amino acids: CASSPGRNNEQFF. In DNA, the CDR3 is TGTGCCAGCAGCCCCGGACGGAACAATGAGCAGTTCTTC.

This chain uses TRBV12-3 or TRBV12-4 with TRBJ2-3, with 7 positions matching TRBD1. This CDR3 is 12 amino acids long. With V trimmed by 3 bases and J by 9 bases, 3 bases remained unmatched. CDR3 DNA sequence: TGTGCCAGCAGTTTTCGGGACAGCACGCAGTATTTT. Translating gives CASSFRDSTQYF.

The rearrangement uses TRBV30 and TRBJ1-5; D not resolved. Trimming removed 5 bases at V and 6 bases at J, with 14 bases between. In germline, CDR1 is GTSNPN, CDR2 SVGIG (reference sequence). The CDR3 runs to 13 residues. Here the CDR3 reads CAWEENAGQPQHF. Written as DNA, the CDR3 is TGTGCCTGGGAGGAGAACGCCGGTCAGCCCCAGCATTTT.

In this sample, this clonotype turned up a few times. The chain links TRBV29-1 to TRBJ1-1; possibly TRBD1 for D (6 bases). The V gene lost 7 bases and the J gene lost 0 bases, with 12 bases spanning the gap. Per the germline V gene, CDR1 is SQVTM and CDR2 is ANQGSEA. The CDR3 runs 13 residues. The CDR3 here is CSAGQRLNTEAFF. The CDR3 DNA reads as TGCAGCGCTGGACAGAGGTTGAACACTGAAGCTTTCTTT.

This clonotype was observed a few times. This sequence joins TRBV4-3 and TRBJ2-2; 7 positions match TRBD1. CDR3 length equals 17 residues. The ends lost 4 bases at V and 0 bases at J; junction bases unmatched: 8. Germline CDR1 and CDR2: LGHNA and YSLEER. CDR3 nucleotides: TGCGCCAGCAGCCGGATAATCGGGACAGCGAACACCGGGGAGCTGTTTTTT. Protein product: CASSRIIGTANTGELFF.

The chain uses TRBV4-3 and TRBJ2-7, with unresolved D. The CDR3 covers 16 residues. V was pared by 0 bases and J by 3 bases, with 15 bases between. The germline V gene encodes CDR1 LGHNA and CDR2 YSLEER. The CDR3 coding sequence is TGCGCCAGCAGCCAAGATAGGGCAGCCTGGGGCTACGAGCAGTACTTC. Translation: CASSQDRAAWGYEQYF.

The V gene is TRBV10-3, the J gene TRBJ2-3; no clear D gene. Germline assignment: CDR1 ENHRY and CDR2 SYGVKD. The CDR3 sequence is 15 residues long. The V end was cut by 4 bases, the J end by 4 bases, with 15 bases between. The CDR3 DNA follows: TGTGCCATCAGTGTGTCTATCCCCCCTGCAGATACGCAGTATTTT. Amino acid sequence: CAISVSIPPADTQYF.

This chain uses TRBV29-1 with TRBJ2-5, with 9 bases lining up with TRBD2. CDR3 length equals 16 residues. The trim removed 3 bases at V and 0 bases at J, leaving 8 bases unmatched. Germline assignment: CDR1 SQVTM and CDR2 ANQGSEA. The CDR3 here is CSVDGLAGQYQETQYF. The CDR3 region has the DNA TGCAGCGTTGATGGTCTAGCGGGACAGTACCAAGAGACCCAGTACTTC.

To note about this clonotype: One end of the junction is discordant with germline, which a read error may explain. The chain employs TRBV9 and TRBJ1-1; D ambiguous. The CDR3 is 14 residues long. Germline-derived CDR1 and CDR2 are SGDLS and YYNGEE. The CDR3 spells CASSVGSGGTEALF. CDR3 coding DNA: TGTGCCAGCAGCGTAGGATCTGGAGGCACTGAAGCTTTATTT.

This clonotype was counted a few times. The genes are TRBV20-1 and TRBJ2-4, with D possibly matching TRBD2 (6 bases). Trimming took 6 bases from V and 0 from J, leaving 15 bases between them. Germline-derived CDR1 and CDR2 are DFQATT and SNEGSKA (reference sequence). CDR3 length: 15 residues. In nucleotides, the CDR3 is TGCAGTGCACGACTAGACAGTCTAGCCAAAAACATTCAGTACTTC. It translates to CSARLDSLAKNIQYF.

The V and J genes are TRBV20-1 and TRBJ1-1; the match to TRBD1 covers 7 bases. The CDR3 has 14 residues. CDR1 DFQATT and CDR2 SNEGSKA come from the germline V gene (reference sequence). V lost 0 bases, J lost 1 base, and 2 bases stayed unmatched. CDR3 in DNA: TGCAGTGCTAGAGATCCAGGGGGGAACACTGAAGCTTTCTTT. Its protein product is CSARDPGGNTEAFF.

The CDR3 protein is CASSQGGVANTGELFF. The CDR3 DNA is TGTGCCAGCAGCCAAGGGGGAGTAGCCAACACCGGGGAGCTGTTTTTT. The rearrangement links TRBV4-2 to TRBJ2-2; tentative D call: TRBD2 (5 bases). The CDR3 loop spans 16 amino acids. Germline V gene lookup returns CDR1 LGHNA and CDR2 YNFKEQ. Trimming took off 1 base at V and 2 bases at J, with 11 bases between the two ends.

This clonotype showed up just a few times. This chain's CDR3 is CATGTGQGRIKNIQYF. The CDR3 nucleotides are TGTGCCACCGGGACGGGACAGGGACGAATCAAAAACATTCAGTACTTC. This chain links TRBV15 with TRBJ2-4, with 9 bases that match TRBD1. Germline V gene lookup returns CDR1 LNHNV and CDR2 YYDKDF (reference sequence). V gave up 8 bases and J gave up 3 bases; unmatched junction bases: 11. This CDR3 has 16 residues. The full variable domain, with the rest looked up from reference TRBV15 and TRBJ2-4, is DAMVIQNPRYQVTQFGKPVTLSCSQTLNHNVMYWYQQKSSQAPKLLFHYYDKDFNNEADTPDNFQSRRPNTSFCFLDIRSPGLGDTAMYLCATGTGQGRIKNIQYFGAGTRLSVL.

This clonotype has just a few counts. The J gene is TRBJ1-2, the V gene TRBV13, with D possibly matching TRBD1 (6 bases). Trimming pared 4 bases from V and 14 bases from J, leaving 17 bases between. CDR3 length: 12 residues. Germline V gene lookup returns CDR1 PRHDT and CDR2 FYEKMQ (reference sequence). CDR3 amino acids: CASSSRGARPTF. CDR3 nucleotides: TGTGCCAGCAGCTCCCGGGGGGCACGCCCTACCTTC.

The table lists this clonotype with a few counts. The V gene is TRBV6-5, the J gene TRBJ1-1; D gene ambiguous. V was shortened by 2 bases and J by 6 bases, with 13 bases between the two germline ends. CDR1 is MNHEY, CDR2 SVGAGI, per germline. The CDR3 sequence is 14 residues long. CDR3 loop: CASSYGSGFPEAFF. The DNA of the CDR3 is TGTGCCAGCAGTTACGGATCGGGGTTCCCTGAAGCTTTCTTT.

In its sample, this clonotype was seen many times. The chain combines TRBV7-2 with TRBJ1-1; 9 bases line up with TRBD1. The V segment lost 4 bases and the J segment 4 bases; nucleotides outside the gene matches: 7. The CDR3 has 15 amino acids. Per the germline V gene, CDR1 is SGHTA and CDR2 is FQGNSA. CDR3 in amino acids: CASSSNRGLGTEAFF. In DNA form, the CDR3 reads TGTGCCAGCAGCTCCAACAGGGGGCTAGGCACTGAAGCTTTCTTT.

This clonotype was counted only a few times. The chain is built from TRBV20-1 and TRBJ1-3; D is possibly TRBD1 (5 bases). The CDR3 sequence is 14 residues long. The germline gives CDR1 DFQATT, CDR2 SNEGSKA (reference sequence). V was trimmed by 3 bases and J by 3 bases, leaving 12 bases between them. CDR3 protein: CSARHPGGGNTIYF. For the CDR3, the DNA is TGCAGTGCTAGGCACCCGGGGGGTGGAAACACCATATATTTT.

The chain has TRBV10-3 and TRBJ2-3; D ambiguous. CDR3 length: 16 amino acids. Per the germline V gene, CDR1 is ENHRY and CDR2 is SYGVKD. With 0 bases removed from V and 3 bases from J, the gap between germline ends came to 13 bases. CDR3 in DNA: TGTGCCATCAGTGAGTCGAGACGCCCGTGGACAGATACGCAGTATTTT. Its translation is CAISESRRPWTDTQYF.

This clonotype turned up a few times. This CDR3 is CSASRRAVGDTIYF. The CDR3 DNA sequence: TGCAGTGCTAGTAGGAGAGCTGTTGGGGACACCATATATTTT. The chain carries TRBV20-1 and TRBJ1-3; D is undetermined. This CDR3 has 14 residues. The germline V and J ends were trimmed by 3 bases and 8 bases, with 17 bases remaining between them. The germline V gene has CDR1 DFQATT and CDR2 SNEGSKA (reference sequence).

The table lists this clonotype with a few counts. Here the CDR3 reads CASSSQGYYEQYF. CDR3 in DNA: TGTGCCAGCAGCTCCCAGGGGTACTACGAGCAGTACTTC. This chain joins TRBV5-6 and TRBJ2-7, with D perhaps matching TRBD1 (6 bases). Trimming left V 3 bases short and J 3 bases short, with 10 bases between. The CDR3 length is 13 residues. Per germline, CDR1 SGHDT and CDR2 YYEEEE.

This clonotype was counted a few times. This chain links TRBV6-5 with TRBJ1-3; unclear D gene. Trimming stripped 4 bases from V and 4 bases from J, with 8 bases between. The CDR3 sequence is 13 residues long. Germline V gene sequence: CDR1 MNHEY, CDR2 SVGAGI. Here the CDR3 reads CASSSTTGNTIYF. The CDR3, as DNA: TGTGCCAGCAGTTCGACAACGGGAAACACCATATATTTT.